This is a list of T cell receptor beta chains from one sample in a study of blood T cell repertoires in COVID-19. Only in-frame clones appear in the TCRdb table, and some are missing; sequencing was by immunoSEQ multiplex PCR. The sample has 250,000 to 350,000 clones, roughly 88% seen once; the top ten hold about 4.1%. The sequencing input was PBMCs or T cells enriched from blood (not recorded which). Every receptor here comes from a woman aged 30 to 39 who had recovered from COVID-19. Both conserved end residues are part of each CDR3. Fields, in order: CDR3 protein, CDR3 DNA, V gene, clone size, D gene, J gene. The D gene is left open where the match is weak. Expanded clones are given a class, and other clones once, few, many or no size at all.

CDR3aa: CASSRRTNEKLFF; CDR3nt: TGTGCCAGCAGTAGGCGGACTAATGAAAAACTGTTTTTT; v_gene: TRBV27; abundance: .; d_gene: .; j_gene: TRBJ1-4
CDR3aa: CASRPPGERGYTF; CDR3nt: TGTGCCAGCAGACCTCCAGGGGAGAGGGGCTACACCTTC; v_gene: TRBV28; abundance: .; d_gene: .; j_gene: TRBJ1-2
CDR3aa: CASSLSIEQFF; CDR3nt: TGCGCCAGCAGCTTGTCTATTGAGCAGTTCTTC; v_gene: TRBV5-1; abundance: .; d_gene: .; j_gene: TRBJ2-1
CDR3aa: CASSLAENYGYTF; CDR3nt: TGTGCCAGCAGTTTGGCTGAAAACTATGGCTACACCTTC; v_gene: TRBV28; abundance: .; d_gene: .; j_gene: TRBJ1-2
CDR3aa: CATSEGGQSDTQYF; CDR3nt: TGTGCCACCAGTGAGGGGGGACAGTCAGATACGCAGTATTTT; v_gene: TRBV24-1; abundance: .; d_gene: .; j_gene: TRBJ2-3
CDR3aa: CASSKTPGTGNYGYTF; CDR3nt: TGTGCCAGCAGCAAAACCCCCGGGACAGGGAACTATGGCTACACCTTC; v_gene: TRBV27; abundance: .; d_gene: TRBD1; j_gene: TRBJ1-2
CDR3aa: CASSGMAGADTQYF; CDR3nt: TGTGCCAGCAGCGGAATGGCGGGAGCAGATACGCAGTATTTT; v_gene: TRBV6-4; abundance: once; d_gene: TRBD2; j_gene: TRBJ2-3
CDR3aa: CASRATGQDNQPQHF; CDR3nt: TGTGCCAGCAGGGCCACGGGACAGGACAATCAGCCCCAGCATTTT; v_gene: TRBV2; abundance: .; d_gene: TRBD1; j_gene: TRBJ1-5
CDR3aa: CASSFRADPSYEQYF; CDR3nt: TGTGCCAGCAGTTTCAGGGCAGACCCCTCCTACGAGCAGTACTTC; v_gene: TRBV27; abundance: .; d_gene: .; j_gene: TRBJ2-7
CDR3aa: CAIRGPRRELPYNEQFF; CDR3nt: TGTGCCATCAGAGGTCCTAGGCGGGAACTACCCTACAATGAGCAGTTCTTC; v_gene: TRBV7-9; abundance: .; d_gene: .; j_gene: TRBJ2-1
CDR3aa: CASSLVLAGVYEQYF; CDR3nt: TGTGCCAGCAGTTTAGTGCTAGCGGGAGTCTACGAGCAGTACTTC; v_gene: TRBV28; abundance: few; d_gene: TRBD2; j_gene: TRBJ2-7
CDR3aa: CAWRGQVPNTEAFF; CDR3nt: TGTGCCTGGAGGGGACAGGTCCCGAACACTGAAGCTTTCTTT; v_gene: TRBV30; abundance: .; d_gene: TRBD1; j_gene: TRBJ1-1
CDR3aa: CASSQVVRGNTGELFF; CDR3nt: TGTGCCAGCAGCCAGGTAGTAAGGGGGAACACCGGGGAGCTGTTTTTT; v_gene: TRBV4-2; abundance: .; d_gene: .; j_gene: TRBJ2-2
CDR3aa: CASAPFRLNTEAFF; CDR3nt: TGTGCCAGCGCCCCTTTCAGGTTGAACACTGAAGCTTTCTTT; v_gene: TRBV6-5; abundance: once; d_gene: .; j_gene: TRBJ1-1
CDR3aa: CASSKNTGELFF; CDR3nt: TGTGCCAGCAGCAAAAACACCGGGGAGCTGTTTTTT; v_gene: TRBV2; abundance: .; d_gene: .; j_gene: TRBJ2-2
CDR3aa: CASSQPGRGPYNEQFF; CDR3nt: TGTGCCAGCAGTCAACCGGGGCGGGGGCCCTACAATGAGCAGTTCTTC; v_gene: TRBV28; abundance: .; d_gene: .; j_gene: TRBJ2-1
CDR3aa: CAIMGQSNYGYTF; CDR3nt: TGTGCCATCATGGGACAGAGCAACTATGGCTACACCTTC; v_gene: TRBV2; abundance: .; d_gene: TRBD1; j_gene: TRBJ1-2
CDR3aa: CASKKGQNYEQYF; CDR3nt: TGTGCCAGCAAAAAAGGACAGAATTACGAGCAGTACTTC; v_gene: TRBV6-5; abundance: .; d_gene: .; j_gene: TRBJ2-7
CDR3aa: CASSPRGQPQHF; CDR3nt: TGTGCCAGTAGTCCTCGGGGACAGCCCCAGCATTTT; v_gene: TRBV19; abundance: .; d_gene: .; j_gene: TRBJ1-5
CDR3aa: CASSQERGRVSNEQFF; CDR3nt: TGTGCCAGCAGCCAAGAAAGGGGGAGGGTGTCAAATGAGCAGTTCTTC; v_gene: TRBV14; abundance: .; d_gene: .; j_gene: TRBJ2-1
CDR3aa: CVSKKERGTDTQYF; CDR3nt: TGTGTCAGCAAAAAGGAGAGAGGCACAGATACGCAGTATTTT; v_gene: TRBV27; abundance: .; d_gene: .; j_gene: TRBJ2-3
CDR3aa: CASSFGTNYEQYF; CDR3nt: TGTGCCAGCAGTTTCGGGACTAACTACGAGCAGTACTTC; v_gene: TRBV6-5; abundance: many; d_gene: TRBD2; j_gene: TRBJ2-7
CDR3aa: CASSPWEGHAFF; CDR3nt: TGCGCCAGCAGCCCGTGGGAGGGTCATGCTTTCTTT; v_gene: TRBV5-1; abundance: .; d_gene: .; j_gene: TRBJ1-1
CDR3aa: CASSVVAGGHTDTQYF; CDR3nt: TGTGCCAGCAGCGTAGTCGCAGGGGGCCACACAGATACGCAGTATTTT; v_gene: TRBV9; abundance: few; d_gene: TRBD1; j_gene: TRBJ2-3
CDR3aa: CASRREYYGYTF; CDR3nt: TGTGCCAGCAGGAGAGAATACTATGGCTACACCTTC; v_gene: TRBV28; abundance: few; d_gene: .; j_gene: TRBJ1-2
CDR3aa: CASSSLDRGSSGTEAFF; CDR3nt: TGTGCCAGCAGCTCATTAGACAGGGGAAGTTCCGGGACTGAAGCTTTCTTT; v_gene: TRBV5-6; abundance: .; d_gene: TRBD1; j_gene: TRBJ1-1
CDR3aa: CSGWTGGMYEQYF; CDR3nt: TGCAGCGGATGGACAGGGGGCATGTACGAGCAGTACTTC; v_gene: TRBV29-1; abundance: .; d_gene: TRBD1; j_gene: TRBJ2-7
CDR3aa: CATSITNTEAFF; CDR3nt: TGTGCCACCAGCATCACTAACACTGAAGCTTTCTTT; v_gene: TRBV15; abundance: few; d_gene: .; j_gene: TRBJ1-1
CDR3aa: CASPTYIGGAGPTEAFF; CDR3nt: TGTGCCAGCCCCACTTATATAGGGGGCGCAGGTCCGACTGAAGCTTTCTTT; v_gene: TRBV5-8; abundance: .; d_gene: TRBD1; j_gene: TRBJ1-1
CDR3aa: CASSLWGEYEQYF; CDR3nt: TGTGCCAGCAGCTTATGGGGGGAATACGAGCAGTACTTC; v_gene: TRBV7-6; abundance: .; d_gene: .; j_gene: TRBJ2-7
CDR3aa: CASSFPPRLDRGPNTEAFF; CDR3nt: TGTGCCAGCAGCTTCCCTCCCCGCCTGGACAGGGGACCGAACACTGAAGCTTTCTTT; v_gene: TRBV11-2; abundance: .; d_gene: TRBD1; j_gene: TRBJ1-1
CDR3aa: CASSAPGGGYLRETQYF; CDR3nt: TGTGCCAGCAGCGCCCCCGGAGGCGGCTACCTGCGGGAGACCCAGTACTTC; v_gene: TRBV7-9; abundance: many; d_gene: .; j_gene: TRBJ2-5
CDR3aa: CASSQVPGGSPLHF; CDR3nt: TGTGCCAGCAGCCAAGTTCCCGGGGGTTCACCCCTCCACTTT; v_gene: TRBV14; abundance: .; d_gene: .; j_gene: TRBJ1-6
CDR3aa: CASSPSGSTEAFF; CDR3nt: TGCGCCAGCAGTCCAAGCGGCTCCACTGAAGCTTTCTTT; v_gene: TRBV5-1; abundance: few; d_gene: .; j_gene: TRBJ1-1
CDR3aa: CASTSTPGTGELFF; CDR3nt: TGTGCCAGCACATCGACGCCGGGTACCGGGGAGCTGTTTTTT; v_gene: TRBV6-4; abundance: .; d_gene: .; j_gene: TRBJ2-2
CDR3aa: CAISESQGLKKIF; CDR3nt: TGTGCCATCAGTGAGTCCCAGGGACTAAAAAAAATCTTC; v_gene: TRBV10-3; abundance: .; d_gene: TRBD2; j_gene: TRBJ2-1
CDR3aa: CAWSLYGQGNSPLHF; CDR3nt: TGTGCCTGGAGTTTGTATGGACAGGGAAATTCACCCCTCCACTTT; v_gene: TRBV30; abundance: .; d_gene: TRBD1; j_gene: TRBJ1-6
CDR3aa: CASSQRAGPGELFF; CDR3nt: TGTGCCAGCAGCCAACGGGCAGGGCCCGGGGAGCTGTTTTTT; v_gene: TRBV14; abundance: .; d_gene: .; j_gene: TRBJ2-2
CDR3aa: CASSRRDRARNTIYF; CDR3nt: TGTGCCAGCAGCAGAAGGGACAGGGCGCGAAACACCATATATTTT; v_gene: TRBV5-6; abundance: once; d_gene: TRBD1; j_gene: TRBJ1-3
CDR3aa: CASSLRGTRTSGEDTQYF; CDR3nt: TGTGCCAGCAGTTTAAGGGGAACACGGACTAGCGGGGAAGATACGCAGTATTTT; v_gene: TRBV28; abundance: .; d_gene: TRBD2; j_gene: TRBJ2-3